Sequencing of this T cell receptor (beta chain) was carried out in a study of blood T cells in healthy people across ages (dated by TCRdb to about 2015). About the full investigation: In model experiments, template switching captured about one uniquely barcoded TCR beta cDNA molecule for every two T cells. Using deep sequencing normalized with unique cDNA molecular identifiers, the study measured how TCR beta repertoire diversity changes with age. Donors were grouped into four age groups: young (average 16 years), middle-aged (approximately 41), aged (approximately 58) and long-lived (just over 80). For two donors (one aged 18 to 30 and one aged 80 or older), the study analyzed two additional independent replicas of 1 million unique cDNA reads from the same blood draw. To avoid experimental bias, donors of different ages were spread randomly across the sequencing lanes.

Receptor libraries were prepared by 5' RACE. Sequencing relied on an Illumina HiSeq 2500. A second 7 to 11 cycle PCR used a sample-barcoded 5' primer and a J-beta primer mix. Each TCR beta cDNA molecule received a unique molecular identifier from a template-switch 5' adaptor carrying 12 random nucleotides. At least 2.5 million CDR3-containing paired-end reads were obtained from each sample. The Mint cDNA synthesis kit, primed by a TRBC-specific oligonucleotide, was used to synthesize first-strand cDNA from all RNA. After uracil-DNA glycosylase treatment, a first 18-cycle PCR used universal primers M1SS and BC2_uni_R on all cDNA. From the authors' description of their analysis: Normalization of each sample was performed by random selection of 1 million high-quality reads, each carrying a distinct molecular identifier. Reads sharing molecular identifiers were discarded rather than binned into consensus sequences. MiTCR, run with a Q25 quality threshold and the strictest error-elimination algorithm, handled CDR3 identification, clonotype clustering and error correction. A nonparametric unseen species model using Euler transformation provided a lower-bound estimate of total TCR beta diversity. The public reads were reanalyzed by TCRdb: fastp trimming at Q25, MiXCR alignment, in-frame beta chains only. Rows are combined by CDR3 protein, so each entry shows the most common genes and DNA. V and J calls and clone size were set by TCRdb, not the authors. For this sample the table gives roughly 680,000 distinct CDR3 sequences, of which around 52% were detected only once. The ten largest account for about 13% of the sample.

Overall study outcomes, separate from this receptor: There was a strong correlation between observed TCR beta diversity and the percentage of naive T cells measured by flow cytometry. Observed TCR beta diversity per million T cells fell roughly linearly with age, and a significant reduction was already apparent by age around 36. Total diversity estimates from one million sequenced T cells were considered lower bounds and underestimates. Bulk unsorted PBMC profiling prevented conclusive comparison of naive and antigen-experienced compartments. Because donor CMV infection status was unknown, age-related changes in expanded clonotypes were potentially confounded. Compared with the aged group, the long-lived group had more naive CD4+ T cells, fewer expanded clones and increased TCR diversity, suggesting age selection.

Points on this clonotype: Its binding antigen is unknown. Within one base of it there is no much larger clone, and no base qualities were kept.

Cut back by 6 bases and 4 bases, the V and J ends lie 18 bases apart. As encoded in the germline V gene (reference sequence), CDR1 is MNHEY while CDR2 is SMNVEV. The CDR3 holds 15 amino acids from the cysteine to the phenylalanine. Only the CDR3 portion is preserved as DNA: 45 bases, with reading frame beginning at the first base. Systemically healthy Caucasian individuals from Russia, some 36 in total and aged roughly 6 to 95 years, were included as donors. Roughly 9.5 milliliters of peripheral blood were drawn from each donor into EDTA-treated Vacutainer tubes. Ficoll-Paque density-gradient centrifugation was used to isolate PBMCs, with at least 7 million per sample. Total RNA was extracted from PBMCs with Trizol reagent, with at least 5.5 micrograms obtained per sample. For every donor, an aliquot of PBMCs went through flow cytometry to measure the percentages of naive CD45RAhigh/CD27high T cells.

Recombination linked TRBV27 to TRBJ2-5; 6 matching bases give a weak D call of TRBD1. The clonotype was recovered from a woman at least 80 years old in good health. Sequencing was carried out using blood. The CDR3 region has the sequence CASRASLARGETQYF. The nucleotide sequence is TGTGCCAGCAGGGCCTCCTTAGCCAGGGGAGAGACCCAGTACTTC.